The TCR beta chain described here comes from a study of identical twins. Notes on the study in general: Researchers reported excess low generation probability among twin-shared out-of-frame alpha sequences. Among monozygotic twins, out-of-frame TCR alpha sharing exceeded what models predicted.

TCRdb called the 5' RACE reads again in MiXCR, with one record for every CDR3 protein. The sample lists roughly 750,000 distinct CDR3 sequences; 21% were seen once. The CDR3 is 13 residues long. The germline V gene has CDR1 SGHTA and CDR2 FQGNSA. The V and J ends lost 1 base and 4 bases respectively, with 7 bases between them. Details on this clonotype: Its antigen is as yet unknown.

Healthy Caucasians supplied all donations. These data are also associated with another study on T cells expressing NK-cell markers. As that study records: In several experiments, an anti-gamma-delta TCR antibody restricted sorting to alpha-beta TCR T cells.

This TCR was recovered from a woman aged 18-29 years in good health. Source material: PBMCs. The rearrangement uses TRBV7-2 and TRBJ1-2; D gene uncertain. The CDR3 protein is CASSLEGAYGYTF. CDR3 DNA: TGTGCCAGCAGCTTAGAGGGCGCCTATGGCTACACCTTC.